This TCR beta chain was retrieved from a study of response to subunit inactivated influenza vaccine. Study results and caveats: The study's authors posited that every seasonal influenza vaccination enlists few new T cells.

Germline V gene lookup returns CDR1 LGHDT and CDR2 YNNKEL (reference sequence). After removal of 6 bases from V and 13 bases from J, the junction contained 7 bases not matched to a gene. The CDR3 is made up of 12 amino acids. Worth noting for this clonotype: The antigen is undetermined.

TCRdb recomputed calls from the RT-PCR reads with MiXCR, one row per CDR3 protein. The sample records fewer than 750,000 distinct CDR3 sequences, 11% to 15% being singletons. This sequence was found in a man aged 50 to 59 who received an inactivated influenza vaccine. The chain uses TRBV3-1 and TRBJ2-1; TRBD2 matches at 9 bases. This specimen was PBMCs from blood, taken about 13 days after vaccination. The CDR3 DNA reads TGTGCCAGCAGACAAACCGGGACTAGCCAGTTCTTC. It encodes CASRQTGTSQFF.